These 9 T cell receptor beta chains share one sample of origin, sequenced in a study of CD8 T cells in Susac syndrome. Random hexamers were used to reverse transcribe roughly 0.5 to 1 ug of RNA. TCRdb processed the immunoSEQ multiplex PCR reads anew with MiXCR; each CDR3 protein has one entry. The sample includes 150,000 to 160,000 distinct CDR3 sequences, 90% to 95% seen only once; the top ten take approximately 0.15%. Material: CD4+ T cells from PBMCs. The receptors were gathered from a human donor with Susac syndrome.

The chain combines TRBV6-2 or TRBV6-3 with TRBJ2-5, with 7 bases aligning to TRBD2. CDR3 size: 18 residues. Germline lookup yields CDR1 MNHEY and CDR2 SVGEGT. J lost 2 bases, V lost 6 bases, and 18 bases had no gene match. The CDR3: CASRLRFQMGLQQETQYF. CDR3 DNA sequence: TGTGCCAGCAGGCTACGCTTCCAAATGGGACTACAGCAAGAGACCCAGTACTTC.

J is TRBJ2-7 and V is TRBV4-1; TRBD2 agrees at 12 bases. Germline V gives CDR1 MGHRA, CDR2 YSYEKL. The CDR3 sequence is 15 residues long. Unmatched junction bases numbered 1, after V lost 4 bases and J lost 0 bases. The CDR3 DNA follows: TGCGCCAGCAGCCGACTAGCGGGGGACTCCTACGAGCAGTACTTC. Its translation: CASSRLAGDSYEQYF.

The chain employs TRBV7-9 and TRBJ1-2; tentative D call: TRBD1 (5 bases). Germline assignment: CDR1 SEHNR and CDR2 FQNEAQ (reference sequence). The germline V and J ends were trimmed by 4 bases and 0 bases, with 18 bases remaining between them. CDR3 length: 17 residues. The CDR3 sequence is CASSSGTLWSSNYGYTF. DNA for the CDR3: TGTGCCAGCAGCTCCGGGACTCTTTGGTCGTCTAACTATGGCTACACCTTC.

CDR3 nucleotides: TGTGCCACCAGCTCCCTAGTGGGCTTTAGCACAGATACGCAGTATTTT. It specifies CATSSLVGFSTDTQYF. The chain couples TRBV15 to TRBJ2-3, with D hard to call. This CDR3 region has 16 residues. The V gene's germline CDR1 is LNHNV and CDR2 YYDKDF (reference sequence). Trimming removed 5 bases from V and 0 bases from J, with 15 bases in between.

The chain recombines TRBV23-1 with TRBJ2-4; D call uncertain. TRBV23-1 falls under the ORF class, with uncertain function. This CDR3 region has 14 residues. V lost 8 bases and J 0 bases, leaving 11 bases between the germline ends. CDR3 sequence reads: CASPPAIAKNIQYF. In DNA, the CDR3 is TGCGCCAGCCCCCCGGCAATAGCCAAAAACATTCAGTACTTC.

J is TRBJ2-5 and V is TRBV4-3, with D hard to call. Germline CDR1 LGHNA, CDR2 YSLEER. There are 14 residues in the CDR3. The germline V and J ends were trimmed by 1 base and 3 bases, with 9 bases remaining between them. The CDR3 is CASSQGWTEETQYF. The CDR3 DNA reads TGCGCCAGCAGCCAAGGATGGACGGAAGAGACCCAGTACTTC.

The J gene is TRBJ2-5, the V gene TRBV24-1; the match to TRBD2 covers 13 bases. V shed 7 bases, J shed 5 bases, and the junction held 9 bases outside the gene matches. Germline CDR1 is KGHDR and CDR2 is SFDVKD. The CDR3 runs to 16 residues. In DNA form, the CDR3 reads TGTGCCACCAGCGATCGGACTAGCGGGGGTCGGGAGACCCAGTACTTC. Translated: CATSDRTSGGRETQYF.

This chain connects TRBV9 to TRBJ2-6, with D maybe TRBD1 (5 bases). The V end lost 3 bases, the J end lost 0 bases, and 10 bases lay between the germline ends. CDR1 and CDR2 from the germline V gene are SGDLS and YYNGEE. CDR3 length equals 16 residues. The CDR3 sequence is CASSGPQGSGANVLTF. The CDR3 bases are TGTGCCAGCAGCGGACCCCAGGGCTCTGGGGCCAACGTCCTGACTTTC.

The chain is built from TRBV29-1 and TRBJ1-1; D gene ambiguous. Per germline, CDR1 SQVTM and CDR2 ANQGSEA. V lost 5 bases and J lost 1, with 17 bases in between. This CDR3 region has 15 residues. DNA for the CDR3: TGCAGCGTTCGACGAACCCGGCAGGCGAACACTGAAGCTTTCTTT. This sequence encodes CSVRRTRQANTEAFF.